The 3 T cell receptor beta chains reported below all come from one sample, sequenced in a study of identical twins. In TCRdb, the 5' RACE reads were re-called with MiXCR into one record per CDR3 protein. The sample yields hundreds of thousands of distinct CDR3 sequences, roughly 6.2% seen once. Sequencing was carried out using naive T cells sorted from blood. Receptors originate from a man aged 18 to 29 in good health.

This clonotype was observed a handful of times. V usage is TRBV7-9 and J usage is TRBJ2-7; 11 bases are a match to TRBD2. The CDR3 contains 13 residues. Germline V CDR1 and CDR2: SEHNR, FQNEAQ (reference sequence). V dropped 10 bases and J dropped 9; count of bases not matched to a gene: 11. CDR3 loop: CATGTSGEVGQYV. DNA of the CDR3: TGTGCCACCGGGACTAGCGGAGAGGTCGGGCAGTACGTC.

Turning to this clonotype: The likely explanation is a read error, given a far larger clone one base away. The CDR3 end shows no conserved phenylalanine or tryptophan, and so a read error is likely. The chain carries TRBV3-1 and TRBJ1-5; D call uncertain. Trimming left V 3 bases short and J 0 bases short, with 3 bases between. The CDR3 sequence is 13 residues long. Germline lookup yields CDR1 LGHDT and CDR2 YNNKEL (reference sequence). CDR3 nucleotides: TGTGCCAGCAGCCAGGGTAGCAATCAGCCCCAGCATTGT. Translated: CASSQGSNQPQHC.

In its sample, this clonotype was seen many times. The genes are TRBV6-2 or TRBV6-3 and TRBJ2-2; perhaps D is TRBD1 or TRBD2 (5 bases each). Germline V CDR1 and CDR2: MNHEY, SVGEGT. This CDR3 comprises 13 residues. The V and J ends lost 7 bases and 12 bases respectively, with 18 bases between them. Here the CDR3 DNA reads TGTGCCAGCATTCTCCCCACCGAGGGGAAGCTGTTTTTT. This sequence encodes CASILPTEGKLFF.